These 23 T cell receptor beta chains were sequenced from one sample in a study of cytomegalovirus exposure and HLA in healthy donors. 13 Jbeta primers and 60 Vbeta primers were used for the PCR. Produced via immunoSEQ multiplex PCR; TCRdb's table is partial and in-frame only. The top ten hold 1% of the sample, which has over 150,000 clones, around 80% seen once. Input material: PBMCs. The receptors shown here come from a woman aged 50 to 60 in good health and CMV-seropositive.

On this clone: This sample includes further DNA sequences coding for the same CDR3. The chain recombines TRBV7-2 with TRBJ1-2, with a weak D call TRBD1 (6 bases). Looked up from germline, CDR1 is SGHTA and CDR2 is FQGNSA. Trimming pared 3 bases from V and 0 bases from J, leaving 8 bases between. The CDR3 has 14 amino acids. CDR3 protein: CASSLDSANYGYTF. The CDR3 DNA reads as TGTGCCAGCAGCTTGGACAGCGCTAACTATGGCTACACCTTC.

The rearrangement links TRBV6-6 to TRBJ1-1; D gene unclear. The CDR3 has 15 residues. The germline gives CDR1 MNHNY, CDR2 SVGAGI (reference sequence). The ends were cut back, 6 bases at V and 1 base at J, with 15 bases in the middle. In nucleotides, the CDR3 is TGTGCCAGCAGGCCCCTTAACGAGGGGAACACTGAAGCTTTCTTT. Translation: CASRPLNEGNTEAFF.

This clone was found a few times. The chain uses TRBV6-5 and TRBJ2-7, with 7 bases identical to TRBD1. This CDR3 comprises 13 residues. Germline values: CDR1 MNHEY, CDR2 SVGAGI. With 2 bases clipped from V and 4 bases from J, the junction kept 2 bases outside the gene matches. This CDR3 reads CASSYNRGYEQYF. The CDR3 DNA reads TGTGCCAGCAGTTACAACAGGGGATACGAGCAGTACTTC.

This clone was observed a handful of times. The V call is TRBV27, the J call TRBJ1-6, with 11 bases that match TRBD1. There are 15 residues in the CDR3. The germline V gene has CDR1 MNHEY and CDR2 SMNVEV (reference sequence). Trimming cost V 6 bases and J 14 bases; bases outside gene matches: 12. The CDR3 DNA is TGTGCCAGCAGGGACAGGGGGCGAGCAAGCAGGTCCCTCCACTTT. This sequence encodes CASRDRGRASRSLHF.

The chain joins TRBV5-6 to TRBJ1-2; a weak D match, TRBD1 (5 bases). The CDR3 is 14 residues long. Germline assignment: CDR1 SGHDT and CDR2 YYEEEE. V was trimmed by 3 bases and J by 4 bases, leaving 13 bases between them. The CDR3 protein is CASSYGTYGYGYTF. The CDR3 nucleotides read TGTGCCAGCAGCTACGGGACTTACGGCTATGGCTACACCTTC.

This sequence joins TRBV6-5 and TRBJ2-7; a possible D gene is TRBD1 (6 bases). Trimming cost V 0 bases and J 2 bases, with 11 bases left between them. This CDR3 region has 15 residues. In germline, CDR1 is MNHEY, CDR2 SVGAGI. The CDR3, as DNA: TGTGCCAGCAGTTACTCGATAGGACAGACCTACGAGCAGTACTTC. Its translation: CASSYSIGQTYEQYF.

Concerning this clone: Other nucleotide sequences in the sample specify the same CDR3. The V and J genes are TRBV18 and TRBJ2-5, with D unclear. The CDR3 totals 12 residues. The V gene's germline CDR1 is KGHSH and CDR2 LQKENI. Trimming removed 3 bases at V and 2 bases at J, with 4 bases between. The CDR3 DNA sequence: TGTGCCAGCTCACCCCTTCAAGAGACCCAGTACTTC. It translates to CASSPLQETQYF. Supplemented by reference TRBV18 and TRBJ2-5, the full variable domain reads NAGVMQNPRHLVRRRGQEARLRCSPMKGHSHVYWYRQLPEEGLKFMVYLQKENIIDESGMPKERFSAEFPKEGPSILRIQQVVRGDSAAYFCASSPLQETQYFGPGTRLLVL.

In nucleotides, the CDR3 is TGTGCCAGCAGTTTAAATCAGGGGGATACGCAGTATTTT. As protein: CASSLNQGDTQYF. The V call is TRBV9, the J call TRBJ2-3; possibly TRBD1 for D (6 bases). CDR3 length equals 13 residues. Trimming took off 5 bases at V and 6 bases at J, with 13 bases between the two ends. Germline V gene data show CDR1 as SGDLS and CDR2 as YYNGEE. Drawing the rest from reference TRBV9 and TRBJ2-3, the complete variable domain is DSGVTQTPKHLITATGQRVTLRCSPRSGDLSVYWYQQSLDQGLQFLIQYYNGEERAKGNILERFSAQQFPDLHSELNLSSLELGDSALYFCASSLNQGDTQYFGPGTRLTVL.

The gene calls are TRBV9 and TRBJ1-6; D may be TRBD1 (5 bases). V lost 0 bases and J 7 bases, leaving 14 bases between the germline ends. In germline, CDR1 is SGDLS, CDR2 YYNGEE. The CDR3 length is 16 residues. The CDR3 reads CASSVGVGRRNSPLHF. The CDR3 nucleotides are TGTGCCAGCAGCGTAGGTGTGGGGCGTAGGAATTCACCCCTCCACTTT.

A few counts support this clone. The rearrangement joins TRBV27 to TRBJ2-7; D remains unclear. The germline CDR1 and CDR2 sequences are MNHEY and SMNVEV (reference sequence). The CDR3 sequence is 15 residues long. V was shortened by 8 bases and J by 0 bases, with 17 bases between the two germline ends. The CDR3: CASGSWASHSYEQYF. For the CDR3, the DNA is TGTGCCAGCGGAAGTTGGGCATCTCACTCCTACGAGCAGTACTTC.

The chain links TRBV4-1 to TRBJ1-2; 8 nucleotides agree with TRBD1. CDR1 is MGHRA and CDR2 is YSYEKL in the germline V gene. The V and J ends lost 0 bases and 8 bases, in that order; junction bases with no gene match: 17. The CDR3 length is 18 residues. CDR3 region: CASSQDIYYRGGRVGYTF. In DNA, the CDR3 is TGCGCCAGCAGCCAAGATATTTACTACAGGGGGGGTAGGGTCGGCTACACCTTC.

The rearrangement links TRBV7-2 to TRBJ2-1; 10 nucleotides align to TRBD2. The V gene end was trimmed by 1 base and the J gene end by 11 bases; junction bases not matched to a gene: 8. CDR1 SGHTA and CDR2 FQGNSA come from the germline V gene. This CDR3 has 15 amino acids. DNA for the CDR3: TGTGCCAGCAGCTTAGAGCTAGCGGGGGCCAGAAAGCAGTTCTTC. Translating gives CASSLELAGARKQFF.

A word on this clone: One junction end does not reproduce the germline sequence, and a read error may be involved. The chain couples TRBV7-9 to TRBJ1-2, with D unclear. The length of the CDR3 is 14 residues. The V gene's germline CDR1 is SEHNR and CDR2 FQNEAQ (reference sequence). The DNA for the CDR3 is TGTTCCAGCAGCTTGGGCAACTCCAACTATGGCTACACCTTC. It specifies CSSSLGNSNYGYTF. The full variable domain, with the rest looked up from reference TRBV7-9 and TRBJ1-2, is DTGVSQNPRHKITKRGQNVTFRCDPISEHNRLYWYRQTLGQGPEFLTYFQNEAQLEKSRLLSDRFSAERPKGSFSTLEIQRTEQGDSAMYLCSSSLGNSNYGYTFGSGTRLTVV.

The genes are TRBV11-3 and TRBJ2-3, with 8 bases aligning to TRBD1. Germline CDR1 and CDR2: SGHNT and YENEEA. The ends lost 5 bases at V and 6 bases at J; junction bases unmatched: 10. There are 15 residues in the CDR3. DNA for the CDR3: TGTGCCAGCAGCCCAAGACAGGGGAGAGGCGATACGCAGTATTTT. Amino acids: CASSPRQGRGDTQYF.

In its sample, this clone was seen once. This chain uses TRBV11-2 with TRBJ2-2; D not certain. Trimming removed 5 bases at V and 4 bases at J, with 5 bases between. The CDR3 totals 12 residues. CDR1 SGHAT and CDR2 FQNNGV come from the germline V gene. CDR3 nucleotides: TGTGCCAGCAGCCCATCCACCGGGGAGCTGTTTTTT. This translates into CASSPSTGELFF.

The genes are TRBV2 and TRBJ2-5, with 14 bases identical to TRBD2. The J call may be in error: the DNA end matches TRBJ2-7 better. This CDR3 spans 15 amino acids. Germline-derived CDR1 and CDR2 are SNHLY and FYNNEI. CDR3 protein: CASSLGLAGGYEQYF. The CDR3 coding sequence is TGTGCCAGCAGTCTTGGACTAGCGGGAGGTTACGAGCAGTACTTC.

The rearrangement joins TRBV18 to TRBJ1-1, with 7 positions matching TRBD1. Germline CDR1 reads KGHSH; CDR2 reads LQKENI. The trim removed 1 base at V and 0 bases at J, leaving 8 bases unmatched. The CDR3 runs 17 residues. The DNA of the CDR3 is TGTGCCAGCTCACCACTACCGGACAGGTCCATGAACACTGAAGCTTTCTTT. Translated: CASSPLPDRSMNTEAFF.

CDR3 amino acids: CASSHRDRYGYTF. The CDR3 coding sequence is TGTGCCAGCAGCCACCGGGACAGATATGGCTACACCTTC. This chain joins TRBV7-2 and TRBJ1-2; TRBD1 aligns across 7 bases. The CDR3 runs to 13 residues. Trimming cost V 5 bases and J 5 bases; bases outside gene matches: 5. Germline-derived CDR1 and CDR2 are SGHTA and FQGNSA.

The chain links TRBV7-2 to TRBJ1-3, with 8 bases fitting TRBD1. Germline-derived CDR1 and CDR2 are SGHTA and FQGNSA. This CDR3 contains 15 residues. V trimming: 1 base; J trimming: 7 bases; junction bases outside the gene matches: 6. The chain's CDR3 is CASSLEVTGGNTIYF. CDR3 DNA: TGTGCCAGCAGCTTAGAAGTTACAGGGGGGAACACCATATATTTT. The full variable domain, in which reference TRBV7-2 and TRBJ1-3 provide the parts outside the CDR3, is GAGVSQSPSNKVTEKGKDVELRCDPISGHTALYWYRQSLGQGLEFLIYFQGNSAPDKSGLPSDRFSAERTGGSVSTLTIQRTQQEDSAVYLCASSLEVTGGNTIYFGEGSWLTVV.

In its sample, this clone was seen a few times. This rearrangement joins TRBV11-3 to TRBJ2-1, with D possibly TRBD2 on 5 matching bases. V was pared by 5 bases and J by 8 bases, with 19 bases between. The CDR3 length is 15 residues. Germline lookup yields CDR1 SGHNT and CDR2 YENEEA. Here the CDR3 DNA reads TGTGCCAGCAGCGTGGGGAGCGGTGGAGTGCATGAGCAGTTCTTC. Translated, it gives CASSVGSGGVHEQFF. The full variable domain, in which reference TRBV11-3 and TRBJ2-1 provide the parts outside the CDR3, is EAGVVQSPRYKIIEKKQPVAFWCNPISGHNTLYWYLQNLGQGPELLIRYENEEAVDDSQLPKDRFSAERLKGVDSTLKIQPAELGDSAVYLCASSVGSGGVHEQFFGPGTRLTVL.

The chain joins TRBV25-1 to TRBJ2-2; 7 bases line up with TRBD1. The CDR3 covers 18 residues. V lost 0 bases to trimming and J lost 2 bases; unmatched junction nucleotides: 9. Germline CDR1 reads MGHDK; CDR2 reads SYGVNS. CDR3 DNA: TGTGCCAGCAGTGAATATAAGGGACAGCTACTAAACACCGGGGAGCTGTTTTTT. The encoded protein is CASSEYKGQLLNTGELFF.

This chain uses TRBV28 with TRBJ1-2; D remains ambiguous. Germline V gene lookup returns CDR1 MDHEN and CDR2 SYDVKM. The CDR3 covers 15 residues. V was pared by 2 bases and J by 0 bases, with 10 bases between. This CDR3 reads CASSLTPNSNYGYTF. The CDR3 DNA sequence: TGTGCCAGCAGTTTAACGCCAAACTCTAACTATGGCTACACCTTC.

This chain links TRBV6-1 with TRBJ2-1; 9 bases are a match to TRBD1. Germline loops: CDR1 MNHNS, CDR2 SASEGT. The CDR3 has 19 amino acids. J gave up 7 bases and V 4 bases, and 20 bases lay outside the gene matches. The CDR3 DNA reads as TGTGCCAGCAGTGGGAGGCCGGGTCGGGACAGGGAGGGAAGAAATGAGCAGTTCTTC. This codes for CASSGRPGRDREGRNEQFF.